One sample yielded the 24 T cell receptor beta chains listed below, sequenced in a study of shared clonotypes between healthy human individuals. Only CD45RO-negative cells positively selected for CCR7 counted as naive CD8 cells, so terminally differentiated effector memory CD45RA+ cells were excluded. Produced via immunoSEQ multiplex PCR; TCRdb's table is partial and in-frame only. The sample lists roughly 810,000 clones; approximately 97% were seen once. The sample was naive CD8+ T cells sorted from blood. These receptors originate from a man aged 25 to 40 in good health.

V and J are TRBV13 and TRBJ1-2, with a weak D call TRBD1 (6 bases). CDR1 PRHDT and CDR2 FYEKMQ come from the germline V gene (reference sequence). The CDR3 covers 17 residues. Trimming removed 0 bases at V and 8 bases at J, with 22 bases between. In DNA form, the CDR3 reads TGTGCCAGCAGCTTAGGGCTTGCAGGGGCCGCTATCCGGGGCTACACCTTC. Its protein is CASSLGLAGAAIRGYTF.

A note on this clone: The junction departs from germline at one end; a sequencing error may be responsible. The chain uses TRBV30 and TRBJ2-1; D tentatively reads TRBD1 or TRBD2 (5 bases each). The V gene's germline CDR1 is GTSNPN and CDR2 SVGIG (reference sequence). CDR3 length equals 14 residues. DNA for the CDR3: TGTGCCTGGAGCGAGGGGAGACAGCGTCCCATCGGAGTCTTC. Translating it yields CAWSEGRQRPIGVF. Looking up the rest from reference TRBV30 and TRBJ2-1 gives the full variable domain: SQTIHQWPATLVQPVGSPLSLECTVEGTSNPNLYWYRQAAGRGLQLLFYSVGIGQISSEVPQNLSASRPQDRQFILSSKKLLLSDSGFYLCAWSEGRQRPIGVFGPGTRLTVL.

V usage is TRBV27 and J usage is TRBJ2-6; the D is unclear. Trimming removed 6 bases at V and 1 base at J, with 22 bases between. Germline lookup yields CDR1 MNHEY and CDR2 SMNVEV (reference sequence). The CDR3 loop spans 19 amino acids. CDR3 sequence (DNA): TGTGCCAGCAGCCTCATTCAAAGGCCCTCCTTATCTGGGGCCAACGTCCTGACTTTC. This gives the protein CASSLIQRPSLSGANVLTF.

CDR3 DNA: TGTGCCAGCAGCCAGCAGGGGGCGGATGAAAAACTGTTTTTT. Encoded protein: CASSQQGADEKLFF. The chain carries TRBV27 and TRBJ1-4; 8 nucleotides line up with TRBD1. The CDR3 consists of 14 residues. Germline V gene sequence: CDR1 MNHEY, CDR2 SMNVEV (reference sequence). V trimming: 6 bases; J trimming: 6 bases; junction bases outside the gene matches: 6. The complete variable domain, with remaining parts taken from reference TRBV27 and TRBJ1-4, reads EAQVTQNPRYLITVTGKKLTVTCSQNMNHEYMSWYRQDPGLGLRQIYYSMNVEVTDKGDVPEGYKVSRKEKRNFPLILESPSPNQTSLYFCASSQQGADEKLFFGSGTQLSVL.

This chain links TRBV14 with TRBJ1-1, with 7 bases that match TRBD1. V shed 1 base and J 0 bases; nucleotides not matched to a gene: 5. This CDR3 comprises 16 residues. Germline V CDR1 and CDR2: SGHDN, FVKESK. The CDR3 spells CASSQVGGQMNTEAFF. CDR3 in DNA: TGTGCCAGCAGCCAAGTCGGGGGACAGATGAACACTGAAGCTTTCTTT.

The chain is built from TRBV11-2 and TRBJ2-1; 10 bases align to TRBD2. CDR1 is SGHAT and CDR2 is FQNNGV in the germline V gene. There are 16 residues in the CDR3. The V and J ends lost 5 bases and 12 bases, in that order; junction bases with no gene match: 16. The CDR3 reads CASSPPGTSAFHGQFF. The DNA for the CDR3 is TGTGCCAGCAGCCCGCCGGGGACTAGCGCATTCCACGGGCAGTTCTTC.

The chain employs TRBV11-3 and TRBJ2-3, with D unresolved. Germline V lookup: CDR1 SGHNT, CDR2 YENEEA. CDR3 length: 15 residues. The V end lost 3 bases, the J end lost 0 bases, and 10 bases lay between the germline ends. CDR3 loop: CASSFGRLSTDTQYF. CDR3 DNA: TGTGCCAGCAGCTTCGGACGTTTAAGCACAGATACGCAGTATTTT. Together with reference TRBV11-3 and TRBJ2-3, the CDR3 gives the full variable domain: EAGVVQSPRYKIIEKKQPVAFWCNPISGHNTLYWYLQNLGQGPELLIRYENEEAVDDSQLPKDRFSAERLKGVDSTLKIQPAELGDSAVYLCASSFGRLSTDTQYFGPGTRLTVL.

This rearrangement joins TRBV11-2 to TRBJ2-1; TRBD2 is a possible D gene (5 bases). The CDR3 contains 14 residues. Trimming shortened V by 6 bases and J by 7 bases, and 16 bases separated the two germline ends. Per germline, CDR1 SGHAT and CDR2 FQNNGV. In DNA, the CDR3 is TGTGCCAGCAGTTCACTAGTGATGATGAATGAGCAGTTCTTC. Its translation: CASSSLVMMNEQFF.

This chain connects TRBV7-9 to TRBJ2-7; D unclear. Germline CDR1 and CDR2: SEHNR and FQNEAQ (reference sequence). V was cut by 2 bases and J by 5 bases, with 13 bases left in between. The CDR3 loop spans 14 amino acids. The CDR3 nucleotides are TGTGCCAGCAGCTTATACCGTGAGTTTGACGAGCAGTACTTC. It translates to CASSLYREFDEQYF.

The chain links TRBV19 to TRBJ2-7; 10 bases match TRBD1. CDR1 LNHDA and CDR2 SQIVND come from the germline V gene (reference sequence). This CDR3 region has 13 residues. V lost 4 bases and J lost 6; bases outside the gene matches: 3. The CDR3 DNA is TGTGCCAGTAGTACAGACAGGGGGCTCGAGCAGTACTTC. Translating it yields CASSTDRGLEQYF.

This chain links TRBV27 with TRBJ2-2; 11 bases line up with TRBD1. Germline loops: CDR1 MNHEY, CDR2 SMNVEV (reference sequence). V trimming: 3 bases; J trimming: 3 bases; junction bases outside the gene matches: 3. The CDR3 has 16 residues. CDR3 amino acids: CASSLGQGVDTGELFF. The CDR3 coding sequence is TGTGCCAGCAGTTTGGGACAGGGGGTAGACACCGGGGAGCTGTTTTTT.

V gene TRBV6-6 combines with J gene TRBJ2-7, with 13 bases matching TRBD2. Trimming at V came to 8 bases and at J to 5 bases, leaving 9 bases not matched to a gene. Germline V CDR1 and CDR2: MNHNY, SVGAGI (reference sequence). The CDR3 totals 15 residues. CDR3 region: CASAGWTSGSHEQYF. In DNA, the CDR3 is TGTGCCAGCGCCGGATGGACTAGCGGGAGCCACGAGCAGTACTTC.

The gene calls are TRBV27 and TRBJ2-7; D possibly uses TRBD1 or TRBD2 (7 bases each). The CDR3 is 13 amino acids. V lost 7 bases and J 7 bases, leaving 17 bases between the germline ends. Germline assignment: CDR1 MNHEY and CDR2 SMNVEV (reference sequence). CDR3 loop: CASKQGTGREQYF. CDR3 DNA sequence: TGTGCCAGCAAACAGGGGACCGGGAGGGAGCAGTACTTC.

This clone was observed once. V usage is TRBV7-2 and J usage is TRBJ2-1; TRBD1 might be the D (5 bases). V dropped 7 bases and J dropped 8 bases, with 15 bases sitting between them. Germline assignment: CDR1 SGHTA and CDR2 FQGNSA. The CDR3 is made up of 13 amino acids. This chain's CDR3 is CASTALPRDEQFF. The CDR3 DNA sequence: TGTGCCAGCACCGCCTTGCCCAGGGATGAGCAGTTCTTC.

The J gene is TRBJ2-3, the V gene TRBV5-1, with D possibly being TRBD2 (5 bases). CDR1 and CDR2 (germline): SGHRS, YFSETQ. The length of the CDR3 is 15 residues. V gave up 4 bases and J gave up 0 bases, with 12 bases separating them. CDR3 loop: CASSPPTTSTDTQYF. CDR3 in DNA: TGCGCCAGCAGCCCCCCGACTACAAGCACAGATACGCAGTATTTT.

The rearrangement links TRBV19 to TRBJ1-3; D is ambiguous. V lost 2 bases to trimming and J lost 2 bases, with 7 bases between them. CDR1 is LNHDA, CDR2 SQIVND, per germline (reference sequence). The CDR3 extends over 14 amino acids. This CDR3 is CASSISRPGNTIYF. CDR3 in DNA: TGTGCCAGTAGTATATCAAGGCCTGGAAACACCATATATTTT.

To note about this clone: This specimen includes other DNA sequences encoding the same CDR3. The rearrangement links TRBV11-2 to TRBJ2-7, with no clear D. This CDR3 comprises 13 residues. Germline CDR1 and CDR2: SGHAT and FQNNGV. V was pared by 1 base and J by 0 bases, with 4 bases between. The CDR3 is CASSLVSSYEQYF. In DNA form, the CDR3 reads TGTGCCAGCAGCTTAGTAAGCTCCTACGAGCAGTACTTC.

This chain links TRBV27 with TRBJ2-7, with TRBD1 identical over 7 bases. The germline V gene has CDR1 MNHEY and CDR2 SMNVEV (reference sequence). This CDR3 region has 14 residues. The V segment lost 6 bases and the J segment 3 bases; nucleotides outside the gene matches: 8. CDR3 DNA sequence: TGTGCCAGCAGCCTACAGGGGAGCTTCTACGAGCAGTACTTC. Protein sequence: CASSLQGSFYEQYF.

This clone was seen just once. The chain joins TRBV19 to TRBJ2-3; 10 nucleotides agree with TRBD1. V gave up 7 bases and J gave up 1 base; unmatched junction bases: 5. There are 15 residues in the CDR3. The germline V gene encodes CDR1 LNHDA and CDR2 SQIVND (reference sequence). The CDR3 DNA is TGTGCCAGTACCATAGGGACAGGGGGCACAGATACGCAGTATTTT. Its translation: CASTIGTGGTDTQYF.

A word on this clone: At one of its ends the junction is not consistent with the germline gene, which may arise from a read error. V and J are TRBV7-7 and TRBJ2-1; 8 nucleotides line up with TRBD1. Germline lookup yields CDR1 SSHAT and CDR2 FNYEAQ (reference sequence). The CDR3 covers 15 residues. The CDR3: CASSAGQGYYNEQFF. CDR3 coding DNA: TGTGCTAGCAGCGCCGGACAGGGCTACTACAATGAGCAGTTCTTC.

This chain links TRBV27 with TRBJ2-7, with D possibly matching TRBD1 (5 bases). Between the trimmed V and J ends, which lost 8 bases and 3 bases, there was a span of 11 bases. Germline CDR1 MNHEY, CDR2 SMNVEV (reference sequence). This CDR3 contains 12 residues. The CDR3 coding sequence is TGTGCCAGCGGAGACAGAAGCTACGAGCAGTACTTC. Translation: CASGDRSYEQYF.

V gene TRBV19 combines with J gene TRBJ1-5, with D maybe TRBD1 (6 bases). V lost 4 bases and J 1 base, leaving 17 bases between the germline ends. The CDR3 extends over 17 amino acids. Germline lookup yields CDR1 LNHDA and CDR2 SQIVND (reference sequence). This CDR3 reads CASSNLQGELSNQPQHF. The DNA for the CDR3 is TGTGCCAGTAGTAACCTACAGGGCGAGTTGAGCAATCAGCCCCAGCATTTT.

This chain links TRBV10-3 with TRBJ1-1; perhaps TRBD1 as D (6 bases). V was cut by 3 bases and J by 0 bases, with 11 bases left in between. The CDR3 consists of 15 residues. CDR1 is ENHRY and CDR2 is SYGVKD in the germline V gene. DNA for the CDR3: TGTGCCATCAGTGACGGACAGTCTATGAACACTGAAGCTTTCTTT. Residues: CAISDGQSMNTEAFF.

V and J are TRBV11-2 and TRBJ2-7; D gene ambiguous. CDR1 is SGHAT and CDR2 is FQNNGV in the germline V gene. V was cut by 1 base and J by 3 bases, with 13 bases left in between. The CDR3 runs to 15 residues. CDR3 residues: CASSLVVGRSYEQYF. The CDR3 DNA reads as TGTGCCAGCAGCTTAGTCGTGGGCCGGAGCTACGAGCAGTACTTC.